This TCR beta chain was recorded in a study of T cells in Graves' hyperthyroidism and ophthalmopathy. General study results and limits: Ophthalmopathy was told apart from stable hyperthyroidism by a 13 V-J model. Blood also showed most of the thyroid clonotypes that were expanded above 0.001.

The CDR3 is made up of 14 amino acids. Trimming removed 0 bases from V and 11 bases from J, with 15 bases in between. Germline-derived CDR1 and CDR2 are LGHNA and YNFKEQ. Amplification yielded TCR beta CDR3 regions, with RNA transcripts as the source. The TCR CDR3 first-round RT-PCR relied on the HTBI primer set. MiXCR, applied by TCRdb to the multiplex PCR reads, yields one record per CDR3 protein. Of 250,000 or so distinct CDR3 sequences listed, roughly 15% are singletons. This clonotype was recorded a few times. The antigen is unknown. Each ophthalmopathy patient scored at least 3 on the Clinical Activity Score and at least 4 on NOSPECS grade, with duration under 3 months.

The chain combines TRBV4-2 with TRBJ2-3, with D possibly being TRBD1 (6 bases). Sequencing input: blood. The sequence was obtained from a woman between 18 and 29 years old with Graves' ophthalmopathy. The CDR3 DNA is TGTGCCAGCAGCCAAGAAAAAGGACAGAGAAAGCAGTATTTT. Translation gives CASSQEKGQRKQYF.